This note documents a single TCR beta chain sequence. Its cognate antigen is unknown. Primers: 60 Vbeta forward and 13 Jbeta reverse. TCRdb keeps only in-frame clones here, not all; method: immunoSEQ multiplex PCR. In the table there are 60,000 to 70,000 clones, about 61% of which are singletons. This specimen belongs to a study of cytomegalovirus exposure and HLA in healthy donors. J lost 0 bases, V lost 8 bases, and 1 base had no gene match. The CDR3 covers 13 residues. Germline lookup yields CDR1 MNHEY and CDR2 SVGAGI. The study, taken as a whole, reports: The study labeled 180 or so TCR beta chains cytomegalovirus-associated. Rarity characterized most TCR sequences, yet some public TCRs appeared in many donors. Relative to the approximately 700-donor mean, N-insertions were reportedly fewer in an Asian-associated ancestry cluster in a later analysis. Several of the most significant clusters appeared, in a later analysis, to be linked to common viral pathogens.

The J gene is TRBJ2-5, the V gene TRBV6-5; TRBD1 aligns across 9 bases. The specimen sequenced was PBMCs. This receptor was taken from a woman between 50 and 59 years old in good health and CMV-seronegative. CDR3 DNA sequence: TGTGCCAGCCGGGACAGGGACCAAGAGACCCAGTACTTC. It encodes CASRDRDQETQYF.